One and the same sample provided the 3 T cell receptor beta chains below, sequenced in a study of shared clonotypes between healthy human individuals. Method: immunoSEQ multiplex PCR; TCRdb's copy keeps in-frame clones and lacks some. The sample consists of about 2 million clones, about 95% of them appearing once. Material: naive CD4+ T cells sorted from blood. Subset reported: CD45RA+ positively selected. These receptors were obtained from a man aged 18 to 29 in good health.

The chain joins TRBV28 to TRBJ1-1; unclear D gene. V was clipped by 3 bases and J by 3 bases, with 14 bases between them. This CDR3 is built from 15 residues. Germline CDR1 reads MDHEN; CDR2 reads SYDVKM. CDR3 sequence: CASSFSGTRDTEAFF. DNA for the CDR3: TGTGCCAGCAGTTTTTCGGGAACTCGGGACACTGAAGCTTTCTTT.

In the case of this clone: Other DNA sequences from this sample encode an identical CDR3 as well. V gene TRBV30 combines with J gene TRBJ2-5; maybe TRBD1 (6 bases). V lost 1 base and J lost 5, with 8 bases in between. The length of the CDR3 is 12 residues. The germline gives CDR1 GTSNPN, CDR2 SVGIG (reference sequence). Here the CDR3 DNA reads TGTGCCTGGAGTGGGGGGCGGGAGACCCAGTACTTC. Protein sequence: CAWSGGRETQYF.

The chain employs TRBV11-2 and TRBJ2-3; D is uncertain. Germline lookup yields CDR1 SGHAT and CDR2 FQNNGV. The CDR3 has 15 amino acids. The V end lost 5 bases, the J end lost 4 bases, and 16 bases lay between the germline ends. The chain's CDR3 is CASSTSTLGADTQYF. CDR3 bases: TGTGCCAGCAGCACTTCTACCCTGGGCGCAGATACGCAGTATTTT.